The 25 T cell receptor beta chains listed next were all sequenced from one sample in a study of blood T cells in healthy people across ages. A second roughly 6 to 12 cycle PCR used barcoded and J-beta primers. TCRdb re-called the 5' RACE reads with MiXCR, one entry per CDR3 protein. The profile shows approximately 810,000 distinct CDR3 sequences, about 30% of them singletons. Sequencing input: blood. These TCRs come from an elderly woman in good health.

There are many counts of this clonotype. The chain combines TRBV6-2 or TRBV6-3 with TRBJ2-5, with 10 bases aligning to TRBD1. The ends lost 6 bases at V and 5 bases at J; junction bases unmatched: 3. The CDR3 spans 13 residues. From germline, CDR1 is MNHEY and CDR2 SVGEGT. CDR3 residues: CASRTGGSETQYF. Here the CDR3 DNA reads TGTGCCAGCAGGACAGGGGGCTCGGAGACCCAGTACTTC.

Notes on this clonotype: A much larger clone differs by one base, so this may be a read error. The V and J genes are TRBV30 and TRBJ2-3; D possibly matches TRBD1 or TRBD2 (5 bases each). Germline V gene lookup returns CDR1 GTSNPN and CDR2 SVGIG (reference sequence). The CDR3 totals 15 residues. The CDR3 sequence: CTWSVYGAFTDTQYF. CDR3 bases: TGTACCTGGAGTGTATACGGGGCCTTCACAGATACGCAGTATTTT.

This clonotype was detected ten times or more. The chain employs TRBV18 and TRBJ2-5; 8 bases fit TRBD1. This CDR3 spans 15 amino acids. The trim removed 4 bases at V and 3 bases at J, leaving 7 bases unmatched. Per germline, CDR1 KGHSH and CDR2 LQKENI. Here the CDR3 reads CASSRQGLVEETQYF. The CDR3 DNA reads as TGTGCCAGCTCACGACAGGGGTTGGTAGAAGAGACCCAGTACTTC.

This clonotype was seen repeatedly, ten times or more. V gene TRBV7-9 combines with J gene TRBJ2-1; 10 bases match TRBD2. Germline V CDR1 and CDR2: SEHNR, FQNEAQ (reference sequence). The CDR3 has 16 amino acids. Germline trimming cut 2 bases from V and 2 bases from J; bases unmatched to any gene: 3. The CDR3 region is CASSLLSGGPYNEQFF. The CDR3 DNA follows: TGTGCCAGCAGCTTACTTAGCGGGGGGCCCTACAATGAGCAGTTCTTC.

This clonotype was seen a handful of times. V and J are TRBV7-2 and TRBJ2-1, with a tentative D call TRBD2 (5 bases). Germline V gives CDR1 SGHTA, CDR2 FQGNSA. Trimming removed 3 bases from V and 7 bases from J, with 13 bases in between. The CDR3 spans 14 residues. The CDR3 loop is CASSLDSSRNEQFF. The CDR3 bases are TGTGCCAGCAGCTTGGACTCCTCGAGAAATGAGCAGTTCTTC.

This clonotype was found many times. This chain uses TRBV10-3 with TRBJ1-2; possibly TRBD1 for D (5 bases). V was shortened by 5 bases and J by 0 bases, with 10 bases between the two germline ends. This CDR3 has 14 amino acids. From germline, CDR1 is ENHRY and CDR2 SYGVKD. CDR3: CAISRDLANYGYTF. The CDR3 DNA sequence: TGTGCCATCAGTAGGGACCTAGCTAACTATGGCTACACCTTC.

This clonotype came up a few times. This could be a read error, since a much larger clone is one nucleotide away. This rearrangement joins TRBV5-5 to TRBJ2-1; D is unclear. Trimming removed 0 bases at V and 13 bases at J, with 14 bases between. The germline V gene has CDR1 SGHKS and CDR2 YYEKEE (reference sequence). The CDR3 sequence is 13 residues long. CDR3 protein: CASSLESRETQFF. CDR3 coding DNA: TGTGCCAGCAGCTTGGAAAGTAGAGAGACCCAGTTCTTC.

This clonotype was observed once. A read error is possible here, since a much larger clone lies one base away. This rearrangement joins TRBV3-1 to TRBJ2-6, with D perhaps TRBD2 (6 bases). The CDR3 spans 15 residues. Per germline, CDR1 LGHDT and CDR2 YNNKEL (reference sequence). Here the CDR3 DNA reads TGTGCCAGCAGCCGGAGGGCCTCTGGGGCCAACGCCCTGACTTTC. Translated, it gives CASSRRASGANALTF.

Comments on this clonotype: Being one base from a much bigger clone, this may be a read error. The V and J genes are TRBV11-3 and TRBJ2-1, with 8 bases that match TRBD1. In germline, CDR1 is SGHNT, CDR2 YENEEA. The length of the CDR3 is 14 residues. After removal of 4 bases from V and 9 bases from J, the junction contained 8 bases not matched to a gene. DNA of the CDR3: TGTGCCAGCAGCTGTCGGACAGGGAAGAGTGAGCAGTTCTTC. Translation: CASSCRTGKSEQFF.

The count of this clonotype is one. This chain joins TRBV11-2 and TRBJ2-7, with D perhaps matching TRBD1 or TRBD2 (5 bases each). The J call is in doubt because the DNA end fits TRBJ2-5 better. This CDR3 is built from 15 residues. Germline V gives CDR1 SGHAT, CDR2 FQNNGV. The DNA of the CDR3 is TGTGCCAGCAGCTTAGGGGACCGCTTCGGGGAGACCCAGTACTTC. Protein sequence: CASSLGDRFGETQYF.

In this sample, this clonotype turned up many times. The rearrangement links TRBV12-3 or TRBV12-4 to TRBJ1-2; 7 bases map to TRBD1. V was clipped by 5 bases and J by 6 bases; unmatched bases: 9. CDR3 length: 14 amino acids. CDR3 nucleotides: TGTGCCAGCAGTGCCCCGGGACAGATACATGGCTACACCTTC. As protein: CASSAPGQIHGYTF.

The chain links TRBV7-2 to TRBJ1-4; 9 bases match TRBD1. J gave up 4 bases and V 3 bases, and 9 bases lay outside the gene matches. The germline gives CDR1 SGHTA, CDR2 FQGNSA. CDR3 length: 17 residues. The CDR3 coding sequence is TGTGCCAGCAGCTTCTGGGACAGGGCTGGGGTTAATGAAAAACTGTTTTTT. This sequence encodes CASSFWDRAGVNEKLFF.

This clonotype was recorded at least ten times. A read error may explain this, as a much larger clone is one base away. The chain recombines TRBV4-1 with TRBJ2-5, with D tentatively TRBD1 (6 bases). This CDR3 is built from 14 residues. With 1 base removed from V and 11 bases from J, the gap between germline ends came to 17 bases. CDR1 MGHRA and CDR2 YSYEKL come from the germline V gene. The CDR3 DNA sequence: TGCGCCAGCAGCCAAGTGGACAGAGACAATGAGCAGTACTTC. Amino acid sequence: CASSQVDRDNEQYF.

This clonotype was detected many times. The chain couples TRBV6-5 to TRBJ1-2; D gene unclear. Trimming left V 7 bases short and J 0 bases short, with 15 bases between. Per germline, CDR1 MNHEY and CDR2 SVGAGI. The CDR3 covers 15 residues. For the CDR3, the DNA is TGTGCCAGCACCCACCTCGGGTCTGCTAACTATGGCTACACCTTC. It translates to CASTHLGSANYGYTF.

The chain has TRBV4-1 and TRBJ2-1, with 7 positions matching TRBD1. Germline V gene lookup returns CDR1 MGHRA and CDR2 YSYEKL. The CDR3 runs 13 residues. The V and J ends lost 1 base and 15 bases, in that order; junction bases with no gene match: 9. The CDR3 is CASSQVLDRVRFF. CDR3 DNA: TGCGCCAGCAGCCAAGTACTTGACAGGGTTCGGTTCTTC.

This clonotype has at least ten counts. This chain joins TRBV11-2 and TRBJ2-7; tentative D call: TRBD2 (6 bases). Germline values: CDR1 SGHAT, CDR2 FQNNGV. The length of the CDR3 is 15 residues. The V end was cut by 1 base, the J end by 0 bases, with 10 bases between. The CDR3 coding sequence is TGTGCCAGCAGCTTAGGTCCGGGAGACTCCTACGAGCAGTACTTC. Its translation is CASSLGPGDSYEQYF.

A word on this clonotype: This could be a read error, since a much larger clone is one nucleotide away. The chain couples TRBV14 to TRBJ2-7; 8 bases agree with TRBD2. Germline V gives CDR1 SGHDN, CDR2 FVKESK. V was pared by 0 bases and J by 7 bases, with 8 bases of the junction left unmatched. CDR3 length: 15 amino acids. The CDR3 nucleotides are TGTGCCAGCAGCCAAGATAGGGGGACTAGTTTTGAGCAGTACTTC. It encodes CASSQDRGTSFEQYF.

On this clonotype: Because the CDR3 is missing its conserved closing phenylalanine or tryptophan, this is likely a read error. The chain couples TRBV20-1 to TRBJ2-7, with 7 positions matching TRBD2. The V gene's germline CDR1 is DFQATT and CDR2 SNEGSKA (reference sequence). The CDR3 has 15 residues. Unmatched junction bases numbered 16, after V lost 1 base and J lost 10 bases. The CDR3 DNA follows: TGCAGTGCTAGAGTGCGGCTCGCTAGCGGTAAACCCCAGTACTGC. This gives the protein CSARVRLASGKPQYC.

There are a few counts of this clonotype. The V call is TRBV29-1, the J call TRBJ1-3, with D maybe TRBD1 (6 bases). V lost 3 bases and J lost 0, with 12 bases in between. This CDR3 spans 15 amino acids. Per germline, CDR1 SQVTM and CDR2 ANQGSEA. CDR3 sequence (DNA): TGCAGCGTTGATCCTTTACAGGGCTCTGGAAACACCATATATTTT. It translates to CSVDPLQGSGNTIYF.

This clonotype was detected once. The chain links TRBV7-9 to TRBJ2-1, with 9 bases lining up with TRBD2. In germline, CDR1 is SEHNR, CDR2 FQNEAQ (reference sequence). The length of the CDR3 is 15 residues. The trim removed 2 bases at V and 8 bases at J, leaving 7 bases unmatched. As DNA, the CDR3 is TGTGCCAGCAGCTTAAGCTCTAGCGGGATGCATGAGCAGTTCTTC. As protein: CASSLSSSGMHEQFF.

The chain links TRBV20-1 to TRBJ2-7, with D uncertain. This CDR3 is 11 amino acids long. Looked up from germline, CDR1 is DFQATT and CDR2 is SNEGSKA (reference sequence). CDR3 sequence (DNA): TGCAGCCTCTCGCCCTCCAATGAGCAGTACTTC. Translating gives CSLSPSNEQYF.

This chain uses TRBV18 with TRBJ2-2; D is perhaps TRBD2 (6 bases). The CDR3 runs 16 residues. In germline, CDR1 is KGHSH, CDR2 LQKENI. V lost 2 bases and J lost 9, with 19 bases in between. DNA of the CDR3: TGTGCCAGCTCACCAACTCCAGGGACTCTTCTGAGGGAGCTGTTTTTT. Translation: CASSPTPGTLLRELFF. Supplemented by reference TRBV18 and TRBJ2-2, the full variable domain reads NAGVMQNPRHLVRRRGQEARLRCSPMKGHSHVYWYRQLPEEGLKFMVYLQKENIIDESGMPKERFSAEFPKEGPSILRIQQVVRGDSAAYFCASSPTPGTLLRELFFGEGSRLTVL.

Only a few counts were recorded for this clonotype. The genes are TRBV6-2 or TRBV6-3 and TRBJ2-5; no clear D. Trimming stripped 6 bases from V and 1 base from J, with 9 bases between. The CDR3 has 13 residues. CDR1 MNHEY and CDR2 SVGEGT come from the germline V gene. The CDR3 bases are TGTGCCAGCAGGGGTAGACTCCAAGAGACCCAGTACTTC. Translating gives CASRGRLQETQYF.

This clonotype has at least ten counts. This clone may be a read error of a much larger clone one base away. The genes are TRBV9 and TRBJ2-5; 11 bases are a match to TRBD2. CDR1 is SGDLS, CDR2 YYNGEE, per germline. The CDR3 has 15 amino acids. J was trimmed by 11 bases and V by 1 base; bases with no gene match: 10. CDR3 sequence (DNA): TGTGCCAGCAGCGTATTTAGCGGGGGGGAGAATGAGCAGTACTTC. Amino acid sequence: CASSVFSGGENEQYF.

This clonotype was recorded many times. The chain recombines TRBV27 with TRBJ2-1, with D uncertain. This CDR3 has 14 residues. Germline V CDR1 and CDR2: MNHEY, SMNVEV (reference sequence). Trimming shortened V by 3 bases and J by 3 bases, and 9 bases separated the two germline ends. The CDR3 here is CASSFSSIYNEQFF. Here the CDR3 DNA reads TGTGCCAGCAGTTTTTCGAGCATCTACAATGAGCAGTTCTTC.